The entry below describes one T cell receptor (beta chain). The junction shows a germline mismatch at one end, possibly a read error. Joint extraction of RNA and DNA used about 17-33 mg of bulk tissue that was unsorted. Treatment-naive at the time, the patients had chronic HBV infection. Sampling was performed at five separate regions of each tumor. With 400 to 550 ng total RNA as template and a constant-region primer, TCR beta cDNA was made. Modified slightly, ARM-PCR produced TCR beta libraries over three nested multiplex PCR rounds. It was with TRBV1-TRBV30 forward primers and a C-beta reverse primer that the first two PCR rounds were run, at roughly 9 cycles each. TCRdb used MiXCR to reprocess the multiplex PCR reads, holding one entry per CDR3 protein. Seen here are more than 95,000 distinct CDR3 sequences, 55% to 75% observed once, and the top ten hold more than 7%. CDR1 and CDR2 from the germline V gene are MDHEN and SYDVKM. The CDR3 is made up of 16 amino acids.

The data are from a study of tumor-infiltrating lymphocytes in primary liver carcinoma. The chain uses TRBV28 and TRBJ2-7; TRBD2 aligns across 14 bases. Sequencing was performed on liver tumor tissue from sampling region 3. This sample's subset: tumor region T3, left-lateral pole. The receptor was isolated from a woman aged 60-75 years with primary liver carcinoma and hepatitis B virus infection. The CDR3 protein is CASLGTSGSQSYEQYF. The CDR3 DNA sequence: TGTGCCAGTTTAGGGACTAGCGGGAGTCAGTCCTACGAGCAGTATTTC.